This is a list of T cell receptor beta chains from one sample in a study of T cell clones after liver transplantation. Measured with immunoSEQ multiplex PCR; TCRdb has only the in-frame clones, and not every one. The sample holds roughly 70,000 clones, about 80% seen once. The material was CD4+ T cells from blood, obtained before liver transplant. The receptors shown here come from a human donor who received a liver transplant. Each CDR3 is given with its conserved first and last residue. The order of the fields is V gene, clone size, J gene, D gene, CDR3 DNA, CDR3 protein. The D gene is left open where the match is weak. The size entry is marked missing in some rows and otherwise reads once, few, many or a size class.

TRBV19	once	TRBJ2-3	-	TGTGCCAGTAGTGGGTACGGGCCGGATAGCACAGATACGCAGTATTTT	CASSGYGPDSTDTQYF
TRBV2	-	TRBJ2-3	TRBD1	TGTGCCAGCAGTTCCAGGACAGGGGGCCCAGATACGCAGTATTTT	CASSSRTGGPDTQYF
TRBV4-3	-	TRBJ2-7	TRBD1	TGCGCCAGCAGCCGCCGGGACAGGGCCTACGAGCAGTACTTC	CASSRRDRAYEQYF
TRBV5-1	-	TRBJ1-4	-	TGCGCCAGCAGCTTGGGAGTTTCCCCCCCCAGGGGAGAGGAAAAACTGTTTTTT	CASSLGVSPPRGEEKLFF
TRBV5-1	-	TRBJ2-7	TRBD2	TGCGCCAGCAGCCCCGGGACTAGCGGGAGGGCCGGATTAAAGGAGCAGTACTTC	CASSPGTSGRAGLKEQYF
TRBV5-1	-	TRBJ2-7	-	TGCGCCAGCAGCGCCCGGGACGGAAGCTCCTACGAGCAGTACTTC	CASSARDGSSYEQYF
TRBV6-5	-	TRBJ2-7	TRBD2	TGTGCCAGCAGTTACGGTCGGGGGGACTCCTACGAGCAGTACTTC	CASSYGRGDSYEQYF
TRBV4-3	-	TRBJ1-2	-	TGCGCCAGCAGCCCAACAGGGAGCTCTGGCTACACCTTC	CASSPTGSSGYTF
TRBV7-9	few	TRBJ2-5	TRBD1	TGTGCCAGCAGCCACACCGGACAGGGGGCTTGGGGAGAGACCCAGTACTTC	CASSHTGQGAWGETQYF
TRBV10-3	-	TRBJ1-3	-	TGTGCCATCAGCCCGGGACTCTCGAGCTCTGGAAACACCATATATTTT	CAISPGLSSSGNTIYF
TRBV9	-	TRBJ1-2	TRBD1	TGTGCCAGCAGCGTAACCCCAAGGGGTTTGGGACAGGGCTCGAGGGGCTACACCTTC	CASSVTPRGLGQGSRGYTF
TRBV27	-	TRBJ1-1	-	TGTGCCAGCAGTCCCTTTGGGGGGGCGCGGGTCACTGAAGCTTTCTTT	CASSPFGGARVTEAFF
TRBV19	-	TRBJ2-4	-	TGTGCCAGTAGTAAACCGGGACTGGAGGCCAAAAACATTCAGTACTTC	CASSKPGLEAKNIQYF
TRBV28	-	TRBJ2-7	-	TGTGCCAGCAGTTTGCAAATCGAGCAGTACTTC	CASSLQIEQYF
TRBV12-5	-	TRBJ2-1	-	TGTGCTAGTGGTTTGGCCAACGGGGGTTCCTACAATGAGCAGTTCTTC	CASGLANGGSYNEQFF
TRBV5-4	-	TRBJ2-5	TRBD1	TGTGCCAGCAGCGTACGACAGGGGAGGCAAGAGACCCAGTACTTC	CASSVRQGRQETQYF
TRBV19	-	TRBJ1-2	-	TGTGCCAGTAGTATAGCAAGGAGCAACTATGGCTACACCTTC	CASSIARSNYGYTF
TRBV5-1	many	TRBJ2-5	-	TGCGCCAGCAGTCGGGCGGGGGCTTTAATGGAGACCCAGTACTTC	CASSRAGALMETQYF
TRBV6-5	-	TRBJ1-6	-	TGTGCCAGCAGAACAGGGCCTAATAATTCACCCCTCCACTTT	CASRTGPNNSPLHF
TRBV27	-	TRBJ2-7	-	TGTGCCAGCGGGCGGGACAATCGGGAGCAGTACTTC	CASGRDNREQYF
TRBV7-9	-	TRBJ2-7	-	TGTGCCAGCAGCCGGAACCAGGCCTACGAGCAGTACTTC	CASSRNQAYEQYF
TRBV5-1	-	TRBJ2-6	-	TGCGCCAGCAGCTTGACAGGGTCTGGGGCCAACGTCCTGACTTTC	CASSLTGSGANVLTF
TRBV5-5	-	TRBJ1-3	TRBD1	TGTGCCAGCAGCTGGGATGGACAGGGGGCTGGAAACACCATATATTTT	CASSWDGQGAGNTIYF
TRBV27	-	TRBJ1-1	-	TGTGCCAGCAGTTTGAACGGAATGAACACTGAAGCTTTCTTT	CASSLNGMNTEAFF
TRBV29-1	-	TRBJ1-3	-	TGCAGCGTTGAAGAATCCCAGGGTCTGGACACCATATATTTT	CSVEESQGLDTIYF
TRBV19	-	TRBJ1-4	-	TGTGCCAGTAAACCAGGGGTTGCTAATGAAAAACTGTTTTTT	CASKPGVANEKLFF
TRBV5-1	-	TRBJ1-2	TRBD1	TGCGCCAGCAGCTTTACAGGGGCACGTAACTATGGCTACACCTTC	CASSFTGARNYGYTF
TRBV27	-	TRBJ2-1	-	TGTGCCAGCAGTTCGGGACCGACCTGGAATGAGCAGTTCTTC	CASSSGPTWNEQFF
TRBV7-2	-	TRBJ2-7	TRBD2	TGTGCCAGCAGCTTAGGCCGTGGGACTAGCGGGAGAACCTACGAGCAGTACTTC	CASSLGRGTSGRTYEQYF
TRBV11-2	-	TRBJ2-3	TRBD2	TGTGCCAGCAGCTACTTAGCGGGAGCGATCACAGATACGCAGTATTTT	CASSYLAGAITDTQYF
TRBV9	-	TRBJ1-1	-	TGTGCCAGCACCCAGGCGAACAGTCTGAACACTGAAGCTTTCTTT	CASTQANSLNTEAFF
TRBV7-9	-	TRBJ2-6	-	TGTGCCAGCAGCACCCGGAGGGTTCCCGGAATCTCTGGGGCCAACGTCCTGACTTTC	CASSTRRVPGISGANVLTF
TRBV28	-	TRBJ2-1	-	TGTGCCAGCAGTTACAGGGCGAGTCAGTTCTTC	CASSYRASQFF
TRBV7-8	once	TRBJ1-2	TRBD1	TGTGCCAGCAGCAGAAGGGACAGGGGGTATGGCTACACCTTC	CASSRRDRGYGYTF
TRBV25-1	-	TRBJ1-2	-	TGTGCCAGCAGTGAGGGGGCCTCCGGCTACTATGGCTACACCTTC	CASSEGASGYYGYTF
TRBV29-1	-	TRBJ2-5	TRBD1	TGCAGCGTTGCCAGGGACAGGGGAGTAGAGACCCAGTACTTC	CSVARDRGVETQYF
TRBV18	-	TRBJ2-1	TRBD2	TGTGCCAGCTCAATAGCGGGAGGGCTCAATGAGCAGTTCTTC	CASSIAGGLNEQFF
TRBV18	few	TRBJ2-7	TRBD1	TGTGCCAGCTCTCCCACGGGACAGGGAGACGAGCAGTACTTC	CASSPTGQGDEQYF
TRBV10-2	-	TRBJ2-1	-	TGCGCCAGCAGTGAGGACAGGTTCTCCTACAATGAGCAGTTCTTC	CASSEDRFSYNEQFF
TRBV18	-	TRBJ1-5	-	TGTGCCAGCTCGCCTACAGGGTTGGGTCAGCCCCAGCATTTT	CASSPTGLGQPQHF
TRBV7-2	-	TRBJ1-1	-	TGTGCCAGCAGTTGGACTTCCACAGGAATGAACACTGAAGCTTTCTTT	CASSWTSTGMNTEAFF